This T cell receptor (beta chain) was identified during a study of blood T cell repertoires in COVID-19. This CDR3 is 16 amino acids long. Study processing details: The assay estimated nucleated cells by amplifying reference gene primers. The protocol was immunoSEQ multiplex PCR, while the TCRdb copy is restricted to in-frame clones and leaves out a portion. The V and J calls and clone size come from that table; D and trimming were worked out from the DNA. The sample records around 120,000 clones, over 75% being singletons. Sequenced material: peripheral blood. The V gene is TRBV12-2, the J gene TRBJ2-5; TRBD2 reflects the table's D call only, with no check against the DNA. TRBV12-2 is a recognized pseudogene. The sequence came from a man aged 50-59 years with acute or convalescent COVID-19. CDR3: CASRLVRAGERETQYF. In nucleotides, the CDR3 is TGTGCAAGTCGCTTAGTTAGGGCGGGAGAACGGGAGACCCAGTACTTC.